This T cell receptor (beta chain) was identified in a study of cytomegalovirus exposure and HLA in healthy donors. Findings and caveats of the study: In an earlier analysis, most TCR beta V segments were productive about 87% or about 30% of the time. TCR beta chain V- and J-gene trimming was linked, in a later analysis, to a missense variant in DCLRE1C.

Whereas donors were nominally healthy upon sampling, unrecorded immune exposures were probable. With 5 bases removed from V and 4 bases from J, the gap between germline ends came to 11 bases. The CDR3 length is 13 residues. CDR1 is SNHLY, CDR2 FYNNEI, per germline. For this clone: Antigen specificity is unknown.

PCR was performed using 60 Vbeta and 13 Jbeta primers. Original processing notes: Roughly 11 million of the about 80 million unique TCR beta chains counted in a later analysis were shared. TCRdb's table, derived via immunoSEQ multiplex PCR, lists solely in-frame clones and lacks some. V, J and clone size are taken as reported in that table, and D and trimming were inferred from the DNA itself. Of around 210,000 clones detected, around 78% appear once; the ten largest clones hold 0.4% to 0.6%. This TCR was recovered from a boy between 5 and 17 years old in good health and CMV-seronegative. V and J are TRBV2 and TRBJ1-2; TRBD1 might be the D (5 bases). The sample was PBMCs. The DNA for the CDR3 is TGTGCCAGCAGTCTCAGGGTCAGCTATGGCTACACCTTC. Protein sequence: CASSLRVSYGYTF.